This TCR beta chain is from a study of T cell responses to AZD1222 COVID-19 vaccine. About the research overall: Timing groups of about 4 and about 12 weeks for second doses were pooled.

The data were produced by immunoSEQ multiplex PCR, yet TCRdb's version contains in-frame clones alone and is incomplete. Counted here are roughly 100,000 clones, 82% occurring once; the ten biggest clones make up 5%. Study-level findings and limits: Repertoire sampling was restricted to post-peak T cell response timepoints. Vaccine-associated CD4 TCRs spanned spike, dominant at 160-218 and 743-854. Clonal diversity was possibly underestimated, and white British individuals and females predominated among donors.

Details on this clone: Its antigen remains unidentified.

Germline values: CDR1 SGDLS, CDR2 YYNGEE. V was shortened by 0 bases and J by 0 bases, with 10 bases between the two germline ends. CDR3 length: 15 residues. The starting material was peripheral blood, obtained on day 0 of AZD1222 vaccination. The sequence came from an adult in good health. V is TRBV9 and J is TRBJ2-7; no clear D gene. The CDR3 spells CASSVGVGSSYEQYF. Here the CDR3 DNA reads TGTGCCAGCAGCGTAGGTGTCGGCTCCTCCTACGAGCAGTACTTC.